A selection of T cell receptor beta chains follows, all from one sample in a study of breast tumors, draining lymph nodes, adjacent tissues. Using its own MiXCR run on the multiplex PCR reads, TCRdb lists one record per CDR3 protein. The sample carries over 200,000 distinct CDR3 sequences, nearly 35% recorded once. Sequencing input: axillary lymph node tissue. Every receptor here comes from a female donor with breast cancer. Some clones in this sample may be carry-over from other donors' samples. Each CDR3 is given without its conserved first and last residue. The order of the fields is D gene, V gene, J gene, CDR3 protein. D genes are given only for firm matches.

>-|TRBV5-8|TRBJ1-3
ASSSFGLGNTIY
>-|TRBV10-3|TRBJ2-2
AISEVTGTDTGELF
>-|TRBV2|TRBJ1-6
ASSEREINSPLH
>-|TRBV24-1|TRBJ1-6
ATSEKGLAGISNSPLH
>TRBD1|TRBV12-3/TRBV12-4|TRBJ1-5
ASSPDRVDQPQH
>TRBD1|TRBV28|TRBJ1-2
ASSLGTAYYGYT
>-|TRBV6-5|TRBJ2-7
ASSTPGPRGGEQY
>-|TRBV5-1|TRBJ2-3
ASSLVSGADTQY
>-|TRBV2|TRBJ2-3
ASSESSVGTQY
>TRBD2|TRBV20-1|TRBJ2-1
SARESGRGLYNEQF
>-|TRBV5-1|TRBJ1-5
ASSLGVGTENQPQH
>-|TRBV9|TRBJ2-5
ASSNEGVRGEQETQY
>-|TRBV24-1|TRBJ1-6
ATSGDRFGSPLH
>-|TRBV11-2|TRBJ1-4
ASSSEGAQTNEKLF
>-|TRBV2|TRBJ2-3
ASSEAVRGGQY
>TRBD2|TRBV20-1|TRBJ2-1
SAPGTSVYNEQF